The rows below give T cell receptor beta chains drawn from one sample of a study of PD-L1 blockade in urothelial cancer. The assay was immunoSEQ multiplex PCR, and TCRdb's table has in-frame clones only and misses some. This table holds just under 65,000 clones, more than 80% found once. The sequencing here drew on PBMCs, taken around atezolizumab (anti-PD-L1) treatment. The source of these receptors is a man between 65 and 80 years old with urothelial cancer. Both conserved end residues are part of each CDR3. Each record gives: CDR3 DNA, CDR3 protein, V gene, J gene, D gene, clone size. A D gene is named only where the DNA matches it firmly. Only part of the rows carry a size: once, few, many, or a class if the clone is expanded.

CDR3nt: TGCAGTGCTCGCAGGGGAAACACCATATATTTT
CDR3aa: CSARRGNTIYF
v_gene: TRBV20-1
j_gene: TRBJ1-3
d_gene: .
abundance: .

CDR3nt: TGTGCCAGCAGTCGGACAGGCGTGAACACTGAAGCTTTCTTT
CDR3aa: CASSRTGVNTEAFF
v_gene: TRBV6-5
j_gene: TRBJ1-1
d_gene: TRBD1
abundance: .

CDR3nt: TGTGCCAGCAGCTTAACAGGGGGCGCGGAGACCCAGTACTTC
CDR3aa: CASSLTGGAETQYF
v_gene: TRBV7-9
j_gene: TRBJ2-5
d_gene: TRBD1
abundance: .

CDR3nt: TGTGCCAGCAGCTTTGACAGGGCCTACGAGCAGTACTTC
CDR3aa: CASSFDRAYEQYF
v_gene: TRBV11-2
j_gene: TRBJ2-7
d_gene: TRBD1
abundance: once

CDR3nt: TGTGCCAGCAGCTTATCAGCGTCGGGAGCTTACGAGCAGTACTTC
CDR3aa: CASSLSASGAYEQYF
v_gene: TRBV7-2
j_gene: TRBJ2-7
d_gene: .
abundance: .

CDR3nt: TGTGCCAGCAGTGACCCCCGACATCGAGATACGCAGTATTTT
CDR3aa: CASSDPRHRDTQYF
v_gene: TRBV2
j_gene: TRBJ2-3
d_gene: .
abundance: .

CDR3nt: TGCGCCAGCAGCCAAGACGCTAGAGGGCGCGAGCAGTACTTC
CDR3aa: CASSQDARGREQYF
v_gene: TRBV4-1
j_gene: TRBJ2-7
d_gene: .
abundance: .

CDR3nt: TGTGCCAGCAGTTTTTACTCCCGGACTGAAGCTTTCTTT
CDR3aa: CASSFYSRTEAFF
v_gene: TRBV27
j_gene: TRBJ1-1
d_gene: .
abundance: .

CDR3nt: TGTGCCAGCTCCCGGACAACTGGTGGAATGAACACTGAAGCTTTCTTT
CDR3aa: CASSRTTGGMNTEAFF
v_gene: TRBV18
j_gene: TRBJ1-1
d_gene: .
abundance: .

CDR3nt: TGTGCCAGCAGTGCCACAGCGGTCGGACAGTTCTTC
CDR3aa: CASSATAVGQFF
v_gene: TRBV2
j_gene: TRBJ2-1
d_gene: .
abundance: once

CDR3nt: TGCAGCGTTGAAACAGACACAGAGACCCAGTACTTC
CDR3aa: CSVETDTETQYF
v_gene: TRBV29-1
j_gene: TRBJ2-5
d_gene: .
abundance: .

CDR3nt: TGTGCCAGCAGCCGGGGGCGGGAGGAAAGAAATGAGCAGTTCTTC
CDR3aa: CASSRGREERNEQFF
v_gene: TRBV13
j_gene: TRBJ2-1
d_gene: TRBD2
abundance: .

CDR3nt: TGTGCCAGCAGCGGGGACAGGCGCCAAGAGACCCAGTACTTC
CDR3aa: CASSGDRRQETQYF
v_gene: TRBV5-4
j_gene: TRBJ2-5
d_gene: TRBD1
abundance: .

CDR3nt: TGTGCCAGCAGTCCGGGACTAGGTGACACCGGGGAGCTGTTTTTT
CDR3aa: CASSPGLGDTGELFF
v_gene: TRBV11-3
j_gene: TRBJ2-2
d_gene: TRBD2
abundance: .

CDR3nt: TGTGCCAGTATCAATCTAGCGGGAGGCCTGGCGAACACCGGGGAGCTGTTTTTT
CDR3aa: CASINLAGGLANTGELFF
v_gene: TRBV19
j_gene: TRBJ2-2
d_gene: TRBD2
abundance: once

CDR3nt: TGTGCCAGCAGTGACGCAGGGCTGACTAGCGGGAATTACGAGCAGTACTTC
CDR3aa: CASSDAGLTSGNYEQYF
v_gene: TRBV25-1
j_gene: TRBJ2-7
d_gene: TRBD2
abundance: .

CDR3nt: TGTGCCATCACGAAGCTAGACTACGAGCAGTACTTC
CDR3aa: CAITKLDYEQYF
v_gene: TRBV10-3
j_gene: TRBJ2-7
d_gene: .
abundance: .

CDR3nt: TGCGCCAGCAGCCAAGGACTAGCGGAATACATTTACAATGAGCAGTTCTTC
CDR3aa: CASSQGLAEYIYNEQFF
v_gene: TRBV4-3
j_gene: TRBJ2-1
d_gene: TRBD2
abundance: .

CDR3nt: TGTGCCAGCAGCCCCCGGGGGGGATTAAGGGGGTCTGAAGCTTTCTTT
CDR3aa: CASSPRGGLRGSEAFF
v_gene: TRBV7-9
j_gene: TRBJ1-1
d_gene: .
abundance: .

CDR3nt: TGTGCCAGCAGCCTCGCGGGGGCCCAAAGCTACGAGCAGTACTTC
CDR3aa: CASSLAGAQSYEQYF
v_gene: TRBV7-9
j_gene: TRBJ2-7
d_gene: .
abundance: .

CDR3nt: TGTGCCAGCAGCTCCCCCACAGGGTTAAATGAAAAACTGTTTTTT
CDR3aa: CASSSPTGLNEKLFF
v_gene: TRBV7-2
j_gene: TRBJ1-4
d_gene: .
abundance: .

CDR3nt: TGCGCCAGCAGCCCGGGACTAGCGGGAGGTTTGGCCGGGGAGCTGTTTTTT
CDR3aa: CASSPGLAGGLAGELFF
v_gene: TRBV10-1
j_gene: TRBJ2-2
d_gene: TRBD2
abundance: .

CDR3nt: TGTGCCAGCTCTCGGGCAGGGGACAACACTGAAGCTTTCTTT
CDR3aa: CASSRAGDNTEAFF
v_gene: TRBV18
j_gene: TRBJ1-1
d_gene: .
abundance: .

CDR3nt: TGTGCCAGCAGTCCTGGGGGGGCTGGAAACACCATATATTTT
CDR3aa: CASSPGGAGNTIYF
v_gene: TRBV5-5
j_gene: TRBJ1-3
d_gene: .
abundance: .

CDR3nt: TGTGCCAGCAGCCCGACTAGCGGGAGGGCCGGAACCGGGGAGCTGTTTTTT
CDR3aa: CASSPTSGRAGTGELFF
v_gene: TRBV5-6
j_gene: TRBJ2-2
d_gene: TRBD2
abundance: .

CDR3nt: TGTGCCAGCAGCTCCCTATCGCGGGACGAGCAGTACTTC
CDR3aa: CASSSLSRDEQYF
v_gene: TRBV7-9
j_gene: TRBJ2-7
d_gene: .
abundance: .

CDR3nt: TGTGCCAGCAGTTCCCACCGACAGGTTGAAGCTTTCTTT
CDR3aa: CASSSHRQVEAFF
v_gene: TRBV28
j_gene: TRBJ1-1
d_gene: .
abundance: .

CDR3nt: TGCAGCGTTGAGGCGCAGGGGAGGGTGAACACTGAAGCTTTCTTT
CDR3aa: CSVEAQGRVNTEAFF
v_gene: TRBV29-1
j_gene: TRBJ1-1
d_gene: .
abundance: once

CDR3nt: TGTGCCAGCAGTTCAGACACTGAAGCTTTCTTT
CDR3aa: CASSSDTEAFF
v_gene: TRBV6-6
j_gene: TRBJ1-1
d_gene: .
abundance: .

CDR3nt: TGTGCCAGCAGCCCGGGGGGCCTGCTGGAAGCTTTCTTT
CDR3aa: CASSPGGLLEAFF
v_gene: TRBV27
j_gene: TRBJ1-1
d_gene: .
abundance: .

CDR3nt: TGCGCCAGCAGCGCGACCCTAGGCCTCACAGATACGCAGTATTTT
CDR3aa: CASSATLGLTDTQYF
v_gene: TRBV5-1
j_gene: TRBJ2-3
d_gene: .
abundance: .

CDR3nt: TGTGCCAGCAGCCTCAGCGGGGGCCCCTACAATGAGCAGTTCTTC
CDR3aa: CASSLSGGPYNEQFF
v_gene: TRBV7-3
j_gene: TRBJ2-1
d_gene: TRBD2
abundance: .

CDR3nt: TGCGCCAGCAGCCAAGACAGGAATCAGCCCCAGCATTTT
CDR3aa: CASSQDRNQPQHF
v_gene: TRBV4-1
j_gene: TRBJ1-5
d_gene: .
abundance: .

CDR3nt: TGTGCCAGCTCAGTAACTACCGTTGGACAAACCGGGGAGCTGTTTTTT
CDR3aa: CASSVTTVGQTGELFF
v_gene: TRBV18
j_gene: TRBJ2-2
d_gene: .
abundance: .

CDR3nt: TGTGCCACCAGCAGAGATCACGGGGGGCAGTACTTC
CDR3aa: CATSRDHGGQYF
v_gene: TRBV15
j_gene: TRBJ2-4
d_gene: TRBD2
abundance: .

CDR3nt: TGCGCCAGCAGCTTGGGGAGGGAAGCCCCGTACGAGCAGTACTTC
CDR3aa: CASSLGREAPYEQYF
v_gene: TRBV5-1
j_gene: TRBJ2-7
d_gene: .
abundance: .

CDR3nt: TGCGCCAGCAGTGAGTCTCCGGGTCTTGGCAATGAGCAGTTCTTC
CDR3aa: CASSESPGLGNEQFF
v_gene: TRBV10-1
j_gene: TRBJ2-1
d_gene: .
abundance: .

CDR3nt: TGTGCCAGCAGCCCCGGCAGTTCTAGCTATGGCTACACCTTC
CDR3aa: CASSPGSSSYGYTF
v_gene: TRBV9
j_gene: TRBJ1-2
d_gene: .
abundance: .

CDR3nt: TGTGCCAGCAGTGTCGGACTTCGCGAGCAGTACTTC
CDR3aa: CASSVGLREQYF
v_gene: TRBV2
j_gene: TRBJ2-7
d_gene: .
abundance: few

CDR3nt: TGTGCCAGCAGCGTTGCGGCGGTAAATTACGAGCAGTACTTC
CDR3aa: CASSVAAVNYEQYF
v_gene: TRBV9
j_gene: TRBJ2-7
d_gene: .
abundance: .

CDR3nt: TGTGCCAGCAGCCAAGAGTATGGCCGGCGGGCGCCCCAGCATTTT
CDR3aa: CASSQEYGRRAPQHF
v_gene: TRBV4-2
j_gene: TRBJ1-5
d_gene: .
abundance: .

CDR3nt: TGTGCCAGCAGCCTAACCGAGGGGACTTCGGGGACCCAAGAGACCCAGTACTTC
CDR3aa: CASSLTEGTSGTQETQYF
v_gene: TRBV9
j_gene: TRBJ2-5
d_gene: .
abundance: .

CDR3nt: TGTGCCAGCCGGGACTATTCCTACGAGCAGTACTTC
CDR3aa: CASRDYSYEQYF
v_gene: TRBV27
j_gene: TRBJ2-7
d_gene: TRBD2
abundance: .

CDR3nt: TGCGCCAGCAGCTTGGATCAGGGGCGCCTGAACACTGAAGCTTTCTTT
CDR3aa: CASSLDQGRLNTEAFF
v_gene: TRBV5-1
j_gene: TRBJ1-1
d_gene: .
abundance: .

CDR3nt: TGTGCCAGCAGCTTGGGTGCGGGGGGGCTATACGAGCAGTACTTC
CDR3aa: CASSLGAGGLYEQYF
v_gene: TRBV5-4
j_gene: TRBJ2-7
d_gene: TRBD2
abundance: .

CDR3nt: TGTGCCAGTAGTCGAACAGGGGGCGCCTTAAGATACGAGCAGTACTTC
CDR3aa: CASSRTGGALRYEQYF
v_gene: TRBV19
j_gene: TRBJ2-7
d_gene: TRBD1
abundance: .

CDR3nt: TGTGCCAGCAGCGTAGCTTCCCAGGGGGCAATGGATGGCTACACCTTC
CDR3aa: CASSVASQGAMDGYTF
v_gene: TRBV9
j_gene: TRBJ1-2
d_gene: TRBD1
abundance: few

CDR3nt: TGCGCCAGCAGCTTGACTGGGACTAGCGGGACGGACACAGATACGCAGTATTTT
CDR3aa: CASSLTGTSGTDTDTQYF
v_gene: TRBV5-1
j_gene: TRBJ2-3
d_gene: TRBD2
abundance: .

CDR3nt: TGTGCCAGCAGAGACACGGGAACTGGGACAAGAGCTTTCTTT
CDR3aa: CASRDTGTGTRAFF
v_gene: TRBV6-5
j_gene: TRBJ1-1
d_gene: .
abundance: once